These 10 T cell receptor beta chains share one sample of origin, sequenced in a study of cytomegalovirus exposure and HLA in healthy donors. PCR primers comprised 60 Vbeta and 13 Jbeta primers. Measured with immunoSEQ multiplex PCR; TCRdb has only the in-frame clones, and not every one. The data hold around 160,000 clones, with approximately 80% observed a single time. Sequences were obtained from PBMCs. These receptor sequences come from a woman younger than 35 in good health and CMV-seronegative.

V usage is TRBV19 and J usage is TRBJ2-2; 7 bases map to TRBD1. Germline V gives CDR1 LNHDA, CDR2 SQIVND (reference sequence). After removal of 7 bases from V and 3 bases from J, the junction contained 5 bases not matched to a gene. The CDR3 runs to 14 residues. In nucleotides, the CDR3 is TGTGCCAGTATAAGGGGGCTTGACACCGGGGAGCTGTTTTTT. Translated, it gives CASIRGLDTGELFF.

The chain carries TRBV7-2 and TRBJ2-1; the D gene is possibly TRBD2 (5 bases). V was cut by 4 bases and J by 10 bases, with 14 bases left in between. Germline CDR1 reads SGHTA; CDR2 reads FQGNSA. The CDR3 totals 13 residues. The CDR3 coding sequence is TGTGCCAGCAGCTACGGGGAGAGTCTGGAGCAGTTCTTC. Encoded protein: CASSYGESLEQFF.

This rearrangement joins TRBV7-8 to TRBJ1-2, with D possibly being TRBD1 (5 bases). This CDR3 has 15 amino acids. Trimming took off 4 bases at V and 1 base at J, with 13 bases between the two ends. The germline CDR1 and CDR2 sequences are SGHVS and FQNEAQ. This CDR3 is CASSSTVSLNYGYTF. CDR3 DNA sequence: TGTGCCAGCAGCTCGACAGTCTCCCTTAACTATGGCTACACCTTC.

The chain uses TRBV6-4 and TRBJ2-1; perhaps TRBD2 as D (6 bases). This CDR3 has 13 amino acids. V was cut by 2 bases and J by 6 bases, with 8 bases left in between. Germline V gives CDR1 MRHNA, CDR2 SNTAGT. CDR3 amino acids: CASSDGDFNEQFF. DNA for the CDR3: TGTGCCAGCAGTGACGGGGACTTCAATGAGCAGTTCTTC.

This chain joins TRBV5-1 and TRBJ2-2; a possible D gene is TRBD1 (6 bases). CDR1 and CDR2 (germline): SGHRS, YFSETQ. The CDR3 consists of 16 residues. V lost 2 bases to trimming and J lost 1 base, with 12 bases between them. The CDR3: CASSLRQAGNTGELFF. The CDR3 nucleotides are TGCGCCAGCAGCTTAAGACAGGCGGGGAACACCGGGGAGCTGTTTTTT.

V is TRBV2 and J is TRBJ1-1; 10 bases agree with TRBD1. V gave up 4 bases and J gave up 0 bases; unmatched junction bases: 5. This CDR3 comprises 16 residues. Germline loops: CDR1 SNHLY, CDR2 FYNNEI. Written as DNA, the CDR3 is TGTGCCAGCAGTGGGGACAGGGGAGATATGAACACTGAAGCTTTCTTT. Translating gives CASSGDRGDMNTEAFF.

The rearrangement joins TRBV6-4 to TRBJ2-1, with TRBD2 matching over 9 bases. V was pared by 0 bases and J by 8 bases, with 5 bases of the junction left unmatched. Germline V gene lookup returns CDR1 MRHNA and CDR2 SNTAGT. The CDR3 runs 15 residues. The CDR3: CASSDSAGGPYEQFF. The DNA of the CDR3 is TGTGCCAGCAGTGACTCGGCGGGGGGGCCATATGAGCAGTTCTTC.

The V call is TRBV10-1, the J call TRBJ1-2, with 8 bases aligning to TRBD1. J gave up 4 bases and V 5 bases, and 3 bases lay outside the gene matches. CDR3 length: 13 residues. Germline lookup yields CDR1 WNHNN and CDR2 SYGVQD (reference sequence). The CDR3 DNA sequence: TGCGCCAGCAGTAAGGACAGGGCCTATGGCTACACCTTC. Amino acids: CASSKDRAYGYTF.

This clone was seen a single time. The gene calls are TRBV4-2 and TRBJ1-2; D is possibly TRBD1 (6 bases). Trimming left V 0 bases short and J 8 bases short, with 10 bases between. The CDR3 contains 13 residues. The germline V gene has CDR1 LGHNA and CDR2 YNFKEQ. The CDR3 protein is CASSQDTGYGYTF. In nucleotides, the CDR3 is TGTGCCAGCAGCCAAGACACAGGGTACGGCTACACCTTC.

As concerns this clone: At one end the junction does not follow the germline gene, possibly because of a read error. The genes are TRBV19 and TRBJ2-6; 8 bases fit TRBD1. There are 19 residues in the CDR3. Germline V gene sequence: CDR1 LNHDA, CDR2 SQIVND (reference sequence). CDR3 bases: TGTGCCAGTAGTACTATAGGACAGGGCAAAAGCTCTGGGGCCAACGGCCTGACTTTC. Amino acid sequence: CASSTIGQGKSSGANGLTF.